This TCR beta chain was documented in a study of tumor-infiltrating lymphocytes in primary liver carcinoma (dated by TCRdb to 2015 to 2018). Study-wide context: Of the five patients (three men and two women, aged 30 to 69 years), four had hepatocellular carcinoma and one had combined HCC and intrahepatic cholangiocarcinoma. The five patients had tumors staged T1-T3 N0M0, with maximum diameters ranging from about 4.2 to 11 cm. Across five regions of each liver tumor, along with adjacent normal tissue and blood, the study brought together TCRbeta repertoire sequencing, expression microarrays and whole-exome sequencing. Each sample produced about 3.5 to 8 million productive TCRbeta reads, and read depth showed no significant difference between tissue types. A total of about 35 specimens from 5 patients, comprising some 25 tumor regions, 5 adjacent noncancerous liver tissues and 5 peripheral blood samples, were covered by TCRbeta repertoire sequencing. Reproducibility between technical replicate repertoires was high, with correlation coefficients above 0.95 and mean shared-clone rates about 0.9. Results and caveats for the whole study, not just this receptor: Consistent with antigen-driven expansion, pairs of tumor regions showed higher repertoire overlap (mean around 35%) than either tumor-adjacent pairs (around 17%) or tumor-blood pairs (roughly 15%). Only the TCR beta chain was sequenced, which likely underestimates true repertoire diversity because unpaired alpha chains were not captured. The top 250 clones made up a significantly larger repertoire fraction in tumors than in blood (p = 0.039). Only 4 or 5 patients were included in the study, and the authors note that the findings should be validated in a larger study. Bulk unsorted samples precluded comparing CD4+ and CD8+ T cell repertoires.

Without any cell sorting, total RNA and DNA were extracted together from 20-30 mg of bulk tissue using the AllPrep DNA/RNA mini kit. Between late 2015 and 2016, roughly five patients in China with histopathologically diagnosed primary liver carcinoma had surgical resection. Patients had chronic HBV infection and were treatment-naive at sampling. Pieces of fresh tumor and adjacent tissue were cut in half, with one half kept in RNAlater at -80 degrees C and the other half sent for histology. In this sample, this clonotype turned up once. The clone's antigen remains unknown. The CDR3 end shows no conserved phenylalanine or tryptophan, and so a read error is likely. The CDR3 extends over 16 residues, inclusive of both ends. The retained sequence is limited to the CDR3, 48 bases, with the frame set at the first base. The CDR1 and CDR2 encoded by the germline V gene are MGHRA and YSYEKL. Starting from about 500 ng total RNA, TCRbeta-specific cDNA was produced by reverse transcription with a constant-region primer and ProtoScript II reverse transcriptase. The TCRbeta libraries were prepared through three rounds of nested multiplex PCR following a slightly modified ARM-PCR procedure. Each of the first two PCR rounds ran for 9 to 10 cycles using multiplex TRBV1-TRBV30 forward primers together with a Cbeta reverse primer. Sample barcodes and Illumina adapters were added in a final 25-cycle PCR with Deep VentR polymerase. Amplicons of 200-500 bp were gel-purified with a QIAquick gel extraction kit before sequencing. An Illumina HiSeq 2500 was used to sequence the TCRbeta amplicons with 250-bp paired-end reads. Processing in the source paper ran as follows. To recover full CDR3 sequences, reads were quality-trimmed using Trimmomatic v0.33 and paired reads were then merged using FLASH v1.2.11. V, D and J germline segments were assigned to the rearranged TCRbeta sequences using MiGEC v1.2.1b. VDJtools v1.0.0 computed clonotype statistics and Shannon-Wiener diversity indices. To reduce sampling bias, subsequent analyses other than the diversity analysis used only the 250 most abundant clonotypes in each sample. TCRdb reworked the public reads: Q25 trimming with fastp, MiXCR clone assembly, productive beta chains retained. CDR3 protein duplicates are merged, each entry listing the most common genes and DNA. The V and J calls here are based on TCRdb, not the publication. The sample has more than 30,000 distinct CDR3 sequences on record, roughly 73% of them singletons. The top ten clonotypes cover around two fifths of the sample.

The chain links TRBV4-1 with TRBJ2-2; TRBD2 is a possible D gene, resting on 6 matching bases. This receptor was identified in a man aged 40-49 years with primary liver carcinoma and hepatitis B virus infection. Sequencing was carried out using tumor-adjacent normal liver tissue. The CDR3: CASSHPPDRVGGDLFS. The nucleotides read TGCGCGAGCAGCCACCCCCCCGACAGAGTAGGCGGGGACCTGTTTTCT.